One TCR beta chain is described in this entry. The data were taken from a study of technical replicates of blood from several donors. Produced via immunoSEQ multiplex PCR; TCRdb's table is partial and in-frame only. Altogether around 92,000 clones are present, about 95% being singletons, with the ten largest covering around 0.21%. V lost 2 bases, J lost 3 bases, and 2 bases stayed unmatched. Germline values: CDR1 GTSNPN, CDR2 SVGIG (reference sequence). The CDR3 runs to 14 residues. The genes are TRBV30 and TRBJ1-3; TRBD1 matches 9 bases. Sequencing was done on a sample of T cells isolated from PBMCs. This receptor was identified in a human donor in good health. CDR3 sequence: CAWSTGGNGNTIYF. Written as DNA, the CDR3 is TGTGCCTGGAGTACAGGGGGCAATGGAAACACCATATATTTT.